This T cell receptor beta chain originates from a study of chemoradiotherapy in HPV16-positive cancers. Study in general: A couple of HPV16-positive patients' cells yielded candidate HPV-specific clones and common motifs.

Study-wide results and caveats: Non-HPV-specific T cells did not expand in tumors during treatment, whereas candidate HPV-specific clones and E7-related motifs did. HPV-responsive T-cell expansion during chemoradiotherapy was linked to improved recurrence-free survival in HPV16-positive patients.

The repertoire was sequenced with immunoSEQ multiplex PCR; TCRdb's copy has only in-frame clones and lacks some. Of under 20,000 clones in the sample, roughly 80% were seen once. Germline CDR1 SGHNT, CDR2 YYREEE (reference sequence). The V and J ends lost 3 bases and 4 bases, in that order; junction bases with no gene match: 15. This CDR3 is 17 amino acids long. Worth noting for this clone: Its specificity is not known.

Over chemoradiotherapy, repertoires were sampled more than once. The sample here was taken from a patient who underwent chemoradiotherapy. The sequence derives from a human donor with HPV-associated anogenital cancer. V is TRBV5-4 and J is TRBJ2-5, with 7 bases matching TRBD2. For the CDR3, the DNA is TGTGCCAGCAGCTCCCCTTGGGAGGGTTCGTCGGTAGAGACCCAGTACTTC. Translated: CASSSPWEGSSVETQYF.